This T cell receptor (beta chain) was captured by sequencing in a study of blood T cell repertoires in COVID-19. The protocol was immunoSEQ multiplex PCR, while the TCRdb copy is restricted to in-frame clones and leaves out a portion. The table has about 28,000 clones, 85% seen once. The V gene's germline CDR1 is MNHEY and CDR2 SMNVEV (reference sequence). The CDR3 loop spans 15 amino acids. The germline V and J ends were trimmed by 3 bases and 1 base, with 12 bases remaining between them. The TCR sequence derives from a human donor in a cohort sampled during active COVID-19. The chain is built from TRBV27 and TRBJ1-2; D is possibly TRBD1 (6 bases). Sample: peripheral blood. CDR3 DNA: TGTGCCAGCAGTTTGGGGATCAGGGGTAACTATGGCTACACCTTC. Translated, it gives CASSLGIRGNYGYTF.